This TCR beta chain was recovered during a study of CD4 and CD8 cells across lung adenocarcinoma regions. The germline V gene encodes CDR1 MNHNS and CDR2 SASEGT. This CDR3 spans 15 amino acids. For this clonotype: Relative to the germline gene, one junction end is altered; a read error may explain this.

TCRdb re-derived calls from the PCR reads in MiXCR, one entry per CDR3 protein. The profile shows some 22,000 distinct CDR3 sequences, 52% of them singletons. Donors had localized lung adenocarcinoma, a non-small cell lung cancer. V and J are TRBV6-1 and TRBJ2-1; perhaps TRBD2 as D (6 bases). The source is a male donor with lung adenocarcinoma. The CD4 and CD8 labels of this study may be unreliable. Sequencing was carried out using CD4+ T cells from the center of a lung tumor. DNA of the CDR3: TGTGCCAGCAGTGAATGGCTAGCGACCTACGGTGAGCTGTTTTTC. Translation: CASSEWLATYGELFF.